The T cell receptor (beta chain) under discussion was sequenced for a study of T cell responses to AZD1222 COVID-19 vaccine. Study-level findings and limits: Spike-specific TCR depth and breadth grew after two AZD1222 doses. Donors in the cohort were predominantly white British and more often female, and clonal diversity was possibly underestimated. Seropositivity was recorded at baseline in only a handful of AZD1222 recipients. At 160-218 and 743-854, vaccine-associated CD4 TCRs were dominant, and they spanned spike.

This clone was detected only once. Its target is unknown. TCRdb keeps only in-frame clones here, not all; method: immunoSEQ multiplex PCR. There are some 180,000 clones in the sample; roughly nine tenths occur only once, and 1.7% lies in the top ten. This specimen consisted of peripheral blood, obtained 28 days after the second AZD1222 dose. The clonotype comes from an adult who received the AZD1222 COVID-19 vaccine.

CDR3 sequence reads: CASSLETGKNTEAFF. The CDR3 DNA is TGTGCCAGCAGCCTAGAGACAGGTAAAAACACTGAAGCTTTCTTT. V usage is TRBV7-2 and J usage is TRBJ1-1, with D tentatively TRBD1 (6 bases). The CDR3 sequence is 15 residues long. V lost 5 bases and J 2 bases, leaving 15 bases between the germline ends. Per the germline V gene, CDR1 is SGHTA and CDR2 is FQGNSA.